These T cell receptor beta chains were read from a single sample in a study of T cells after yellow fever vaccination. TCRdb recomputed calls from the 5' RACE reads with MiXCR, one row per CDR3 protein. The table lists more than 90,000 distinct CDR3 sequences, roughly 8.4% of them singletons, with over 25% in the top ten. Specimen: CD8+ T cells sorted from PBMCs, collected 45 days after the yellow fever booster vaccination. Source of these receptors: a young man who received the YFV17D yellow fever vaccine. CDR3s include the opening cysteine and the closing phenylalanine or tryptophan. The D gene is left open where the match is weak. For some rows the clone size is stated as once, few or many, or as a class when expanded; others skip it.

v_call	d_call	j_call	clone_size	cdr3_nt	cdr3_aa
TRBV6-2/TRBV6-3	NA	TRBJ2-1	few	TGTGCCAGCAGTTACGGGAGTTCGCGGGGCAATGAGCAGTTCTTC	CASSYGSSRGNEQFF
TRBV20-1	NA	TRBJ2-7	many	TGCAGTGCGTCCCCAGGAGGACAGTCCCCCTACGAGCAGTACTTC	CSASPGGQSPYEQYF
TRBV5-5	NA	TRBJ2-2	few	TGTGCCAGCAGTCCGACAGTAATGAACACCGGGGAGCTGTTTTTT	CASSPTVMNTGELFF
TRBV20-1	NA	TRBJ1-1	many	TGCAGTGCTAGAATGGCGGGTCCCCACACTGAAGCTTTCTTT	CSARMAGPHTEAFF
TRBV7-2	TRBD2	TRBJ2-1	NA	TGTGCCAGCAGCTTAGTTTCTAGGCAGCGGGGGGATGAGCAGTTCTTC	CASSLVSRQRGDEQFF
TRBV6-5	NA	TRBJ2-3	few	TGTGCCAGCGGGGGAGGATCGCAGTATTTT	CASGGGSQYF
TRBV11-2	NA	TRBJ2-7	many	TGTGCCAGCAGCTCGGTCCCCGACGGGAACCCCTCCTACGAGCAGTACTTC	CASSSVPDGNPSYEQYF
TRBV14	TRBD2	TRBJ2-3	many	TGTGCCAGCAGCCAAACAGCGGGAGGCACAGATACGCAGTATTTT	CASSQTAGGTDTQYF
TRBV25-1	NA	TRBJ1-1	many	TGTGCCAGCAGTGAATCTCACGGGGGGAGCACTGAAGCTTTCTTT	CASSESHGGSTEAFF
TRBV5-5	NA	TRBJ2-7	NA	TGTGCCAGCAGCTCCACCCACAGGTTTTTCGACGAGCAGTACTTC	CASSSTHRFFDEQYF
TRBV6-4	NA	TRBJ2-3	many	TGTGCCAGCAGTGAATTCTCCTCCTATGATAACACAGATACGCAGTATTTT	CASSEFSSYDNTDTQYF
TRBV4-2	NA	TRBJ2-1	NA	TGTGCCAGCAGCCAAGATTGGACAGAGAGCTCCTACAATGAGCAGTTCTTC	CASSQDWTESSYNEQFF
TRBV27	TRBD2	TRBJ2-7	many	TGTGCCAGCAGTAGGACTAGTTTCGACGAGCAGTACTTC	CASSRTSFDEQYF
TRBV6-1	TRBD1	TRBJ1-1	many	TGTGCCAGCAGGAGCGGGACAGGGATTAACACTGAAGCTTTCTTT	CASRSGTGINTEAFF
TRBV20-1	NA	TRBJ2-2	many	TGCAGTGCTAGAGAAGCCAACACCGGGGAGCTGTTTTTT	CSAREANTGELFF
TRBV4-3	NA	TRBJ2-7	NA	TGCGCCAGCAGCCAAGCGGTCTCCTACGAGCAGTACTTC	CASSQAVSYEQYF
TRBV20-1	NA	TRBJ2-1	many	TGCAGTGCTACTCTTAGGGGAGATCTGTACAATGAGCAGTTCTTC	CSATLRGDLYNEQFF
TRBV29-1	NA	TRBJ2-1	many	TGCAGCGTTATGAGGGGCTACAATGAGCAGTTCTTC	CSVMRGYNEQFF
TRBV2	NA	TRBJ1-1	many	TGTGCCAGCAGTGGCCGCCCAGACAGGATGAACACTGAAGCTTTCTTT	CASSGRPDRMNTEAFF
TRBV24-1	TRBD1	TRBJ2-1	many	TGTGCCACCAGTGGTCCAGGGGGTGAGCAGTTCTTC	CATSGPGGEQFF
TRBV28	TRBD2	TRBJ2-7	many	TGTGCCAGCAGTTTGGGGGTCGGACTAGGCGAGCAGTACTTC	CASSLGVGLGEQYF
TRBV6-5	NA	TRBJ2-7	NA	TGTGCCAGCAGGGACGACCTCTACGAGCAGTACTTC	CASRDDLYEQYF
TRBV2	TRBD2	TRBJ2-1	many	TGTGCCAGCAGTGATCCCAGCGGGAATGAGAATGAGCAGTTCTTC	CASSDPSGNENEQFF
TRBV7-9	NA	TRBJ2-7	NA	TGTGCCAGCAGCTTCAAGACTCGCGGCATTAGCTCCTACGAGCAGTACTTC	CASSFKTRGISSYEQYF
TRBV29-1	NA	TRBJ1-1	many	TGCAGCGCCGAGGGTTATGAAGCTTTCTTT	CSAEGYEAFF
TRBV5-4	TRBD2	TRBJ2-1	few	TGTGCCACTCGGGAGGTCCCGGAGCACGGTCTTCATGAGCAGTTCTTC	CATREVPEHGLHEQFF
TRBV9	NA	TRBJ1-1	many	TGTGCCAGCAGCGTTGGGGGTTACACTGAAGCTTTCTTT	CASSVGGYTEAFF
TRBV29-1	NA	TRBJ2-5	many	TGCAGCGTTGAAGTTACAGAGTACCAAGAGACCCAGTACTTC	CSVEVTEYQETQYF
TRBV11-2	NA	TRBJ1-5	NA	TGTGCCAGCAGCTTAACGGGCAATCAGCCCCAGCATTTT	CASSLTGNQPQHF
TRBV29-1	TRBD1	TRBJ2-2	many	TGCAGCGTGGAACAGGGGGCGATGGCCGGGGAGCTGTTTTTT	CSVEQGAMAGELFF
TRBV29-1	NA	TRBJ2-1	many	TGCAGCGTTGAACTTTCCGCGGGCAATGAGCAGTTCTTC	CSVELSAGNEQFF
TRBV20-1	TRBD2	TRBJ2-7	many	TGCAGTGATAGGATAACAGGATCCGGGACTAGCGGGAGCGAGCAGTACTTC	CSDRITGSGTSGSEQYF
TRBV6-1	TRBD2	TRBJ2-1	many	TGTGCCAGCAGGTTTTCTGGGAGGGTCCACAATGAGCAGTTCTTC	CASRFSGRVHNEQFF
TRBV27	TRBD1	TRBJ1-2	many	TGTGCCAGCAGGGATCCAGGGGGCGGCCATGGCTACACCTTC	CASRDPGGGHGYTF
TRBV5-5	TRBD2	TRBJ2-7	many	TGTGCCAGCAGCTTGTCCGGCGGGAGGACCGAGCAGTACTTC	CASSLSGGRTEQYF
TRBV6-5	TRBD2	TRBJ2-5	many	TGTGCCAGCAGTTACGAGGGACTAGCGGATCAAGAGACCCAGTACTTC	CASSYEGLADQETQYF
TRBV20-1	TRBD2	TRBJ2-3	many	TGCAGTGCCCGGGTTCGGGTAGCGGGAGATTTAGATACGCAGTATTTT	CSARVRVAGDLDTQYF
TRBV29-1	NA	TRBJ1-2	many	TGCAGCGTTGAACGACAGTTCACCTATGGCTACACCTTC	CSVERQFTYGYTF
TRBV6-5	NA	TRBJ1-1	NA	TGTGCCAGCAGTTACTCCGCCGTGCTGGGGGCTGAAGCTTTCTTT	CASSYSAVLGAEAFF
TRBV11-2	NA	TRBJ2-1	many	TGTGCCAGCAGCTTAGAGGGCAGGGTATACTACAATGAGCAGTTCTTC	CASSLEGRVYYNEQFF
TRBV20-1	TRBD2	TRBJ2-5	many	TGCAGTGCTAATCCTCCACTAGCGGGAGATGAGACCCAGTACTTC	CSANPPLAGDETQYF
TRBV15	NA	TRBJ1-2	many	TGTGCCACCAGCCAGGGCGATGGCTACACCTTC	CATSQGDGYTF